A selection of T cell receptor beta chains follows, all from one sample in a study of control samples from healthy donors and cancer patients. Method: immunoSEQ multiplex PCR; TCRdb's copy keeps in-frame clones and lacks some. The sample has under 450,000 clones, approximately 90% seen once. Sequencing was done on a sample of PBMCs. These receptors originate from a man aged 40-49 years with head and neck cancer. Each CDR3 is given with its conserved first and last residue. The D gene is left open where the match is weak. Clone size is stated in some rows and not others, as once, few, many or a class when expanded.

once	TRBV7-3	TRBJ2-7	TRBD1	CASSPLHTGTAVSYEQYF	TGTGCCAGCAGCCCCTTACACACCGGGACAGCAGTCTCCTACGAGCAGTACTTC
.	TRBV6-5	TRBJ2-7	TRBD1	CASQQGTYEQYF	TGTGCCAGCCAACAGGGGACCTACGAGCAGTACTTC
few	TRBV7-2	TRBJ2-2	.	CASSLGGANTGELFF	TGTGCCAGCAGCCTCGGGGGAGCGAACACCGGGGAGCTGTTTTTT
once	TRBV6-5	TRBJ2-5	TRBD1	CASSQGEKTQYF	TGTGCCAGCAGCCAGGGGGAGAAGACCCAGTACTTC
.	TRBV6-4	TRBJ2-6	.	CASSDSDGANVLTF	TGTGCCAGCAGTGACTCTGATGGGGCCAACGTCCTGACTTTC
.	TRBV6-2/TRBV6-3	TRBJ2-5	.	CASSYGRETQYF	TGTGCCAGCAGTTACGGGAGAGAGACCCAGTACTTC
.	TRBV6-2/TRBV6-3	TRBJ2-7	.	CASSYPMAGSSYEQYF	TGTGCCAGCAGTTACCCAATGGCGGGTAGCTCCTACGAGCAGTACTTC
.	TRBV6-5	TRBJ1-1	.	CASGLPNTEAFF	TGTGCCAGCGGATTACCGAACACTGAAGCTTTCTTT
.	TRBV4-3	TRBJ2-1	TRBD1	CASSHPPGQGTLPYNEQFF	TGCGCCAGCAGCCACCCCCCGGGACAGGGGACCTTACCGTACAATGAGCAGTTCTTC
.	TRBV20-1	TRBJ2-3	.	CSARGDTQYF	TGCAGTGCTAGGGGAGATACGCAGTATTTT
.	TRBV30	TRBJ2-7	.	CAWSTDRFPYEQYF	TGTGCCTGGAGTACGGACAGATTTCCCTACGAGCAGTACTTC
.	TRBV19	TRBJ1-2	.	CASMVGAGYGYTF	TGTGCCAGTATGGTTGGGGCCGGCTATGGCTACACCTTC
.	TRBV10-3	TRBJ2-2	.	CAISTGGTANTGELFF	TGTGCCATCAGTACTGGGGGGACAGCGAACACCGGGGAGCTGTTTTTT
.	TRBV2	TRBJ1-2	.	CASSPRGSGGYTF	TGTGCCAGCAGTCCTCGGGGGTCCGGGGGCTACACCTTC
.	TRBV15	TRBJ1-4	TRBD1	CATSRYRGGITNEKLFF	TGTGCCACCAGCAGATACAGGGGAGGGATAACTAATGAAAAACTGTTTTTT
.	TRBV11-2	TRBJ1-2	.	CASSPSGRRYGYTF	TGTGCCAGCAGCCCGAGTGGGCGGCGGTATGGCTACACCTTC
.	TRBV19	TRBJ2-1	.	CASSMGLAYNEQFF	TGTGCCAGTAGTATGGGACTTGCATACAATGAGCAGTTCTTC
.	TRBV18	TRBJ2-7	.	CASSSELYEQYF	TGTGCCAGCTCATCCGAACTCTACGAGCAGTACTTC
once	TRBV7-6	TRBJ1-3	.	CASSLAGGRYSGNTIYF	TGTGCCAGCAGCTTAGCGGGTGGGCGCTACTCTGGAAACACCATATATTTT
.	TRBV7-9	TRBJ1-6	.	CASSLDWTEVSPLHF	TGTGCCAGCAGCTTAGATTGGACAGAAGTTTCACCCCTCCACTTT
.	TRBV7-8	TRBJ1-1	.	CASSRAGGGAFF	TGTGCCAGCAGCCGCGCGGGGGGGGGAGCTTTCTTT
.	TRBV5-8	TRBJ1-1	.	CASSRGGRVTEAFF	TGTGCCAGCAGCCGGGGGGGCAGGGTCACTGAAGCTTTCTTT
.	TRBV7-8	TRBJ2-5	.	CASSWGLEETQYF	TGTGCCAGCAGCTGGGGACTGGAAGAGACCCAGTACTTC
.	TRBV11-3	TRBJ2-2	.	CASSFISAGELFF	TGTGCCAGCAGCTTTATTAGCGCCGGGGAGCTGTTTTTT
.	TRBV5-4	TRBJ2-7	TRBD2	CASSLGLAGARAYEQYF	TGTGCCAGCAGCTTGGGACTAGCGGGGGCCCGCGCCTACGAGCAGTACTTC
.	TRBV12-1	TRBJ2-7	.	CASSFEVGRYEQYF	TGTGCCAGCAGCTTTGAGGTAGGGCGCTACGAGCAGTACTTC
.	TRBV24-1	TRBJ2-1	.	CATSDQKYNEQFF	TGTGCCACCAGTGACCAAAAGTACAATGAGCAGTTCTTC